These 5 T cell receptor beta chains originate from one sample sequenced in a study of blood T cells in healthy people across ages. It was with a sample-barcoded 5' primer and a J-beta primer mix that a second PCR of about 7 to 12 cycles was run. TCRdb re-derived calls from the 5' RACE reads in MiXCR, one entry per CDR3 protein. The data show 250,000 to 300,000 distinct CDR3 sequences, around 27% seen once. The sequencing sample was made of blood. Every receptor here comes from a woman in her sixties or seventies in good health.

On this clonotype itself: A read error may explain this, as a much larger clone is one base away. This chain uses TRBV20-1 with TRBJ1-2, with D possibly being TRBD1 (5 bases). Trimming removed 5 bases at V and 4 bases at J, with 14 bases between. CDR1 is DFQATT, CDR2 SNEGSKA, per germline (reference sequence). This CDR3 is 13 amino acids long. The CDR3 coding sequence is TGCAGTGCTGGCTTCGGGGGGACCTATGGCTACACCTTC. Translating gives CSAGFGGTYGYTF.

CDR3 in DNA: TGTGCCAGCAGCTTCAAGTCTAACACCGGGGAGCTGTTTTTT. It encodes CASSFKSNTGELFF. V gene TRBV7-2 combines with J gene TRBJ2-2; unclear D gene. V lost 3 bases and J lost 2, with 7 bases in between. This CDR3 has 14 amino acids. CDR1 and CDR2 from the germline V gene are SGHTA and FQGNSA.

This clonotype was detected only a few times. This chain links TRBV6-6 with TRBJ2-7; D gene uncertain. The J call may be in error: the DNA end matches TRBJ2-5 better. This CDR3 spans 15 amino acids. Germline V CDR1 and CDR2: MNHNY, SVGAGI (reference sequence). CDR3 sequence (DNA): TGTGCCAGCAGTTACGCCTCACAGAGCCAAGAGACCCAGTACTTC. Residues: CASSYASQSQETQYF.

The CDR3 region has the DNA TGCGCCAGCAGCTTAAGACAGGGTGGGGCTGAAGCTTTCTTT. Translated, it gives CASSLRQGGAEAFF. The chain carries TRBV5-1 and TRBJ1-1; 7 bases align to TRBD1. The CDR3 contains 14 residues. The germline V gene has CDR1 SGHRS and CDR2 YFSETQ. J lost 6 bases, V lost 2 bases, and 7 bases had no gene match.

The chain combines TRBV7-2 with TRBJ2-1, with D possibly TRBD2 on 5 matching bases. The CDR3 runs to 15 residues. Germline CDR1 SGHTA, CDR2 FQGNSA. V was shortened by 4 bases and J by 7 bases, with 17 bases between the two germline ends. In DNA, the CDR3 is TGTGCCAGCAGCTCCCAGTTCGGGGAGTGGAATGAGCAGTTCTTC. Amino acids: CASSSQFGEWNEQFF.